The 17 T cell receptor beta chains below were found in one sample sequenced in a study of response to subunit inactivated influenza vaccine. Using its own MiXCR run on the RT-PCR reads, TCRdb lists one record per CDR3 protein. The data contain about 780,000 distinct CDR3 sequences, 18% of them singletons. Material: PBMCs from blood, obtained 5 days after vaccination. The receptors here all came from a man in his fifties who received an inactivated influenza vaccine.

The rearrangement uses TRBV7-9 and TRBJ1-4; D remains ambiguous. This CDR3 has 14 amino acids. CDR1 and CDR2 (germline): SEHNR, FQNEAQ (reference sequence). Trimming took 6 bases from V and 8 from J, leaving 16 bases between them. CDR3 in DNA: TGTGCCAGCAGATTTACGGGTCCTAGGGAAAAACTGTTTTTT. It translates to CASRFTGPREKLFF. Full variable domain (rest looked up from reference TRBV7-9 and TRBJ1-4): DTGVSQNPRHKITKRGQNVTFRCDPISEHNRLYWYRQTLGQGPEFLTYFQNEAQLEKSRLLSDRFSAERPKGSFSTLEIQRTEQGDSAMYLCASRFTGPREKLFFGSGTQLSVL.

This sequence joins TRBV6-2 or TRBV6-3 and TRBJ1-1; D call uncertain. The CDR3 runs 11 residues. Germline CDR1 is MNHEY and CDR2 is SVGEGT. V was clipped by 5 bases and J by 7 bases, with 8 bases between them. CDR3 in DNA: TGTGCCAGCAGTATGGGTTTTGAAGCTTTCTTT. Translated, it gives CASSMGFEAFF.

This clonotype appeared many times. This rearrangement joins TRBV5-1 to TRBJ2-2; D gene uncertain. Germline loops: CDR1 SGHRS, CDR2 YFSETQ. Trimming stripped 0 bases from V and 1 base from J, with 7 bases between. There are 15 residues in the CDR3. CDR3 sequence reads: CASSLEPGNTGELFF. The CDR3 nucleotides are TGCGCCAGCAGCTTGGAGCCGGGGAACACCGGGGAGCTGTTTTTT. The full variable domain, its missing parts supplied by reference TRBV5-1 and TRBJ2-2, is KAGVTQTPRYLIKTRGQQVTLSCSPISGHRSVSWYQQTPGQGLQFLFEYFSETQRNKGNFPGRFSGRQFSNSRSEMNVSTLELGDSALYLCASSLEPGNTGELFFGEGSRLTVL.

There are a few counts of this clonotype. The J gene is TRBJ2-2, the V gene TRBV5-5; the D is unclear. CDR3 length equals 14 residues. The V end was cut by 0 bases, the J end by 7 bases, with 10 bases between. Germline V lookup: CDR1 SGHKS, CDR2 YYEKEE (reference sequence). The CDR3 DNA reads TGTGCCAGCAGCTTGGAAGACGGGTTCGGGGAGCTGTTTTTT. This translates into CASSLEDGFGELFF.

This clonotype has more than one count but fewer than ten. The chain's CDR3 is CASSLGNSGRSPLHF. In nucleotides, the CDR3 is TGTGCCAGCAGCTTAGGAAACTCCGGTCGGTCACCCCTCCACTTT. The chain joins TRBV7-2 to TRBJ1-6; D is unclear. V was clipped by 1 base and J by 10 bases, with 14 bases between them. CDR1 is SGHTA, CDR2 FQGNSA, per germline. The CDR3 covers 15 residues.

The sample holds many counts of this clonotype. The V call is TRBV29-1, the J call TRBJ2-1; D is unclear. V lost 3 bases, J lost 2 bases, and 11 bases lay in between. This CDR3 has 14 residues. Germline-derived CDR1 and CDR2 are SQVTM and ANQGSEA. CDR3 bases: TGCAGCGTTGAGGCCAAGGGTACCTACAATGAGCAGTTCTTC. Translating it yields CSVEAKGTYNEQFF.

This clonotype was recorded many times. The chain is built from TRBV5-1 and TRBJ2-3; perhaps TRBD2 as D (6 bases). Per the germline V gene, CDR1 is SGHRS and CDR2 is YFSETQ. V lost 4 bases and J lost 3, with 21 bases in between. The CDR3 sequence is 17 residues long. CDR3 sequence reads: CASSPTRGGASTDTQYF. DNA for the CDR3: TGCGCCAGCAGCCCGACTCGCGGCGGGGCTTCGACAGATACGCAGTATTTT.

In DNA, the CDR3 is TGTGCCAGCAGCTCCTTAGGAGGTAGAGATACGCAGTATTTT. This translates into CASSSLGGRDTQYF. This chain connects TRBV7-2 to TRBJ2-3; possible D gene TRBD2, 5 bases. Germline loops: CDR1 SGHTA, CDR2 FQGNSA. V was shortened by 4 bases and J by 5 bases, with 13 bases between the two germline ends. The CDR3 length is 14 residues.

This clonotype was seen more than once but under ten times. The chain joins TRBV10-3 to TRBJ1-2; 7 nucleotides align to TRBD1. Germline CDR1 is ENHRY and CDR2 is SYGVKD. The CDR3 has 11 amino acids. The trim removed 8 bases at V and 4 bases at J, leaving 1 base unmatched. CDR3 nucleotide sequence: TGTGCCATCGGGGACAGCTATGGCTACACCTTC. Its translation: CAIGDSYGYTF.

This chain connects TRBV10-2 to TRBJ1-5; D possibly corresponds to TRBD1 (5 bases). The ends were cut back, 5 bases at V and 0 bases at J, with 11 bases in the middle. Germline lookup yields CDR1 WSHSY and CDR2 SAAADI. The CDR3 totals 15 residues. The CDR3 bases are TGCGCCAGCAGTCGGCAGGGAGGTAGCAATCAGCCCCAGCATTTT. It specifies CASSRQGGSNQPQHF.

The chain links TRBV12-3 or TRBV12-4 to TRBJ2-3; D unclear. The V and J ends lost 6 bases and 4 bases respectively, with 8 bases between them. The CDR3 has 12 residues. The CDR3 region is CASRGIADTQYF. The DNA for the CDR3 is TGTGCCAGCAGGGGCATAGCAGATACGCAGTATTTT.

This clonotype was recorded at least ten times. The DNA of the CDR3 is TGCGCCAGCAGCCCGCGCGGGGCAAACTACAATGAGCAGTTCTTC. This translates into CASSPRGANYNEQFF. The chain employs TRBV5-1 and TRBJ2-1; D may be TRBD2 (6 bases). Trimming stripped 4 bases from V and 3 bases from J, with 14 bases between. In germline, CDR1 is SGHRS, CDR2 YFSETQ. CDR3 length: 15 amino acids.

The genes are TRBV29-1 and TRBJ1-5, with TRBD1 matching 8 bases. Germline CDR1 SQVTM, CDR2 ANQGSEA. The length of the CDR3 is 14 residues. J was trimmed by 3 bases and V by 7 bases; bases with no gene match: 8. The CDR3 protein is CSAQTGATNQPQHF. Here the CDR3 DNA reads TGCAGCGCCCAGACAGGGGCCACCAATCAGCCCCAGCATTTT.

V usage is TRBV4-3 and J usage is TRBJ2-2; D might be TRBD2 (7 bases). The CDR3 spans 15 residues. V was pared by 8 bases and J by 4 bases, with 17 bases between. Germline values: CDR1 LGHNA, CDR2 YSLEER. CDR3 loop: CASRKGGAVTGELFF. In nucleotides, the CDR3 is TGCGCCAGCCGAAAGGGGGGGGCGGTCACCGGGGAGCTGTTTTTT.

This clonotype has a handful of counts. The chain links TRBV6-5 to TRBJ2-7; TRBD1 aligns across 12 bases. Per germline, CDR1 MNHEY and CDR2 SVGAGI. Losses at the gene ends were 2 bases for V and 6 bases for J; bases not matched to a gene: 5. CDR3 length: 15 amino acids. In nucleotides, the CDR3 is TGTGCCAGCAGTTACCTGGGACAGGGGGCTGGCGAGCAGTACTTC. Translating gives CASSYLGQGAGEQYF.

The rearrangement uses TRBV4-3 and TRBJ2-4, with TRBD2 identical over 8 bases. The J segment lost 1 base and the V segment lost 0 bases, leaving 5 bases of the junction unmatched. Germline V gene sequence: CDR1 LGHNA, CDR2 YSLEER. CDR3 length: 17 amino acids. The CDR3 region has the DNA TGCGCCAGCAGCCAAGATGGTAGCGGGACGGCCAAAAACATTCAGTACTTC. The encoded protein is CASSQDGSGTAKNIQYF.

This clonotype was seen once. The chain employs TRBV6-2 or TRBV6-3 and TRBJ2-7, with D uncertain. Germline values: CDR1 MNHEY, CDR2 SVGEGT. This CDR3 spans 14 amino acids. With 2 bases removed from V and 1 base from J, the gap between germline ends came to 9 bases. This chain's CDR3 is CASSYPGPSYEQYF. DNA of the CDR3: TGTGCCAGCAGTTACCCGGGCCCATCCTACGAGCAGTACTTC.